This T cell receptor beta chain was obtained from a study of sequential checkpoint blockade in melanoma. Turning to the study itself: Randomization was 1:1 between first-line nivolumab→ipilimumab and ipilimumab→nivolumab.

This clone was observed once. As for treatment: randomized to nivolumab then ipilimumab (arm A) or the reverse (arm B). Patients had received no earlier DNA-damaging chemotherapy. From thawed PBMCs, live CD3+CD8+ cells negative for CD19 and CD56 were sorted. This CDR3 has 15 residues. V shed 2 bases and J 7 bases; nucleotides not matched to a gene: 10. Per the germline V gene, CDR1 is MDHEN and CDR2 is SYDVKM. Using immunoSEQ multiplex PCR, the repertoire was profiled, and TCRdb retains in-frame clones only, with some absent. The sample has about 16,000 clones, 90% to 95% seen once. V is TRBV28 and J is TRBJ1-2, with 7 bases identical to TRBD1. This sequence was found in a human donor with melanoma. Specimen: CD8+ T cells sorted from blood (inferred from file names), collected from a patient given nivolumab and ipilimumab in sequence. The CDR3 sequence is CASSLGIQGGGGYTF. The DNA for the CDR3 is TGTGCCAGCAGTTTAGGAATTCAGGGGGGAGGTGGCTACACCTTC.